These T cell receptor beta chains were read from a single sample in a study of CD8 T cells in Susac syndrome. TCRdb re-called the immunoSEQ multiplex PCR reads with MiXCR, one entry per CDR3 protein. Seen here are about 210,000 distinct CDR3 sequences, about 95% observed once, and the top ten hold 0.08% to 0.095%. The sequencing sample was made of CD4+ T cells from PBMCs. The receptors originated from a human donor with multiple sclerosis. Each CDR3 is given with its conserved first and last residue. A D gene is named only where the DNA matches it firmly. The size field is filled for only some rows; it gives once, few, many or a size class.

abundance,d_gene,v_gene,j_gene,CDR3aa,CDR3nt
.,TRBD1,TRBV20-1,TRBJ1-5,CSALGRGGNQPQHF,TGCAGTGCTCTAGGCAGGGGGGGTAATCAGCCCCAGCATTTT
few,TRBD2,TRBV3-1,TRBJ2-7,CASGRELNEQYF,TGTGCCAGCGGGCGGGAGTTGAACGAGCAGTACTTC
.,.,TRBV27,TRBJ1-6,CASSLRALGQGYSPLHF,TGTGCCAGCAGTTTAAGGGCGTTAGGACAAGGCTATTCACCCCTCCACTTT
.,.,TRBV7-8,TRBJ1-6,CASSLFRGGSPLHF,TGTGCCAGCAGCTTGTTCAGGGGTGGTTCACCCCTCCACTTT
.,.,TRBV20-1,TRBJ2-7,CSASEQGGGYEQYF,TGCAGTGCTAGTGAGCAGGGCGGAGGGTACGAGCAGTACTTC
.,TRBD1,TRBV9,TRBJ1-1,CASSPRERGRTEAFF,TGTGCCAGCAGCCCCCGAGAGAGGGGGCGCACTGAAGCTTTCTTT
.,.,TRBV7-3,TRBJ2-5,CASSPQGGAVETQYF,TGTGCCAGCAGCCCTCAGGGGGGGGCGGTGGAGACCCAGTACTTC
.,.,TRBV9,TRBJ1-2,CASAPTGNYGYTF,TGTGCCAGCGCCCCGACAGGCAACTATGGCTACACCTTC
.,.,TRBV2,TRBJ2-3,CASSEQGSTDTQYF,TGTGCCAGCAGTGAACAGGGGAGTACGGATACGCAGTATTTT
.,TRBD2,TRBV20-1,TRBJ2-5,CSADLTSGKAETQYF,TGCAGTGCTGACCTGACTAGCGGGAAGGCAGAGACCCAGTACTTC
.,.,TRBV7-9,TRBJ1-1,CASSTGPPNTEAFF,TGTGCCAGCAGCACGGGACCCCCGAACACTGAAGCTTTCTTT
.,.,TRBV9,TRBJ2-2,CASSAQGVLYTGELFF,TGTGCCAGCAGCGCCCAGGGAGTGTTGTACACCGGGGAGCTGTTTTTT
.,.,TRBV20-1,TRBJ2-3,CSAIRGSGSTDTQYF,TGCAGTGCTATCCGGGGGAGCGGATCAACAGATACGCAGTATTTT
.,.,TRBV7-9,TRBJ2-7,CASSLARAVHEQYF,TGTGCCAGCAGCTTAGCCAGGGCGGTCCACGAGCAGTACTTC
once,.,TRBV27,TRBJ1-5,CASSSLGGGVQGMSNQPQHF,TGTGCCAGCAGTTCCCTCGGGGGTGGTGTACAGGGTATGAGCAATCAGCCCCAGCATTTT
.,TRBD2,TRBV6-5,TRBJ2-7,CASSYSATSGSRKFEQYF,TGTGCCAGCAGTTACTCGGCGACTAGCGGGAGTAGGAAATTCGAGCAGTACTTC
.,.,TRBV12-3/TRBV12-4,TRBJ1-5,CASRWETTGRVQPQHF,TGTGCCAGCAGATGGGAAACGACAGGCCGAGTTCAGCCCCAGCATTTT
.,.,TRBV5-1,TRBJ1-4,CASSLEGRSNEKLFF,TGCGCCAGCAGCTTGGAGGGACGGAGTAATGAAAAACTGTTTTTT
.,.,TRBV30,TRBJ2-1,CAWGNKNRDSNEQFF,TGTGCCTGGGGGAATAAGAACCGGGACTCCAATGAGCAGTTCTTC
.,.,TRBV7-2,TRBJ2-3,CASSSSRAVADTQYF,TGTGCCAGCAGCTCCAGTCGGGCGGTGGCAGATACGCAGTATTTT
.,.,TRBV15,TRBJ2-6,CATSRDVRAGANVLTF,TGTGCCACCAGCAGAGATGTGAGGGCTGGGGCCAACGTCCTGACTTTC
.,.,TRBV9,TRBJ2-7,CASSVSGLGSPYEQYF,TGTGCCAGCAGCGTATCAGGGTTGGGTTCCCCCTACGAGCAGTACTTC
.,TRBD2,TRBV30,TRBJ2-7,CAWTLGLAGRVGGNEQYF,TGTGCCTGGACCCTTGGACTAGCGGGAAGGGTTGGTGGCAACGAGCAGTACTTC
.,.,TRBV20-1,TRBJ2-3,CSALGTDTQYF,TGCAGTGCTCTGGGCACAGATACGCAGTATTTT
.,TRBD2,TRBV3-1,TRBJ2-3,CASGLAGRYNTDTQYF,TGTGCCAGCGGACTAGCGGGGCGGTACAACACAGATACGCAGTATTTT
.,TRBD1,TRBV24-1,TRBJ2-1,CATSDPRGLNEQFF,TGTGCCACCAGTGACCCCAGGGGGCTGAATGAGCAGTTCTTC
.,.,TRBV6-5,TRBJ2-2,CASSYSSPRTGELFF,TGTGCCAGCAGTTACTCGTCGCCGCGGACCGGGGAGCTGTTTTTT
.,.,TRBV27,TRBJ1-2,CASRTFGTDYGYTF,TGTGCCAGCAGAACCTTCGGGACGGACTATGGCTACACCTTC
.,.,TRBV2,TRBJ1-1,CASSGGMNTEAFF,TGTGCCAGCAGTGGAGGTATGAACACTGAAGCTTTCTTT
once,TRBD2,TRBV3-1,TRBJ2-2,CASSQRLAGDTGELFF,TGTGCCAGCAGCCAACGACTAGCGGGTGACACCGGGGAGCTGTTTTTT
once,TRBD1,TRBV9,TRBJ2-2,CASTKGPGQGLGGELFF,TGTGCCAGCACCAAGGGACCGGGACAGGGGCTTGGCGGGGAGCTGTTTTTT
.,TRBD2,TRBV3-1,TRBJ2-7,CASSPTLAGVSYEQYF,TGTGCCAGCAGCCCAACTCTAGCGGGGGTCTCCTACGAGCAGTACTTC
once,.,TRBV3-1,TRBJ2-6,CASSRGDSGANVLTF,TGTGCCAGCAGCCGAGGCGACTCTGGGGCCAACGTCCTGACTTTC
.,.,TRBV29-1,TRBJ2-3,CSVSLDRQYF,TGCAGCGTTTCCCTAGACCGGCAGTATTTT
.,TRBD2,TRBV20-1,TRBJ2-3,CSAGRLAGGPSDTQYF,TGCAGTGCTGGAAGACTAGCGGGAGGGCCGTCAGATACGCAGTATTTT
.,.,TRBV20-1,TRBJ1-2,CSVWLQGRDYGYTF,TGCAGTGTTTGGTTACAGGGTAGGGACTATGGCTACACCTTC
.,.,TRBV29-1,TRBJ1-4,CSVTGRNNEKLFF,TGCAGCGTGACGGGACGGAATAATGAAAAACTGTTTTTT
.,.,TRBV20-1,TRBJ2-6,CSAREGLSGANVLTF,TGCAGTGCTAGAGAGGGTCTCTCTGGGGCCAACGTCCTGACTTTC
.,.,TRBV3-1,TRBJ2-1,CASSPSRPRYNEQFF,TGTGCCAGCAGCCCCTCCCGCCCCCGGTACAATGAGCAGTTCTTC
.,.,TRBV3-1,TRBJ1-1,CASSQLKNTEAFF,TGTGCCAGCAGCCAATTAAAGAACACTGAAGCTTTCTTT
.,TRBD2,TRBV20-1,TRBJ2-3,CSALAGGHTDTQYF,TGCAGTGCTTTAGCGGGGGGACACACAGATACGCAGTATTTT
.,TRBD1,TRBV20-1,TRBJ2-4,CSAMGQGIGYIQYF,TGCAGTGCTATGGGACAGGGGATAGGTTACATTCAGTACTTC
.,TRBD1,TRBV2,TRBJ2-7,CASGGQGAPPEQYF,TGTGCCAGCGGGGGACAGGGGGCACCACCCGAGCAGTACTTC
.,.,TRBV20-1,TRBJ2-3,CSAKGLGGGPGDTQYF,TGCAGTGCCAAGGGTCTAGGGGGAGGGCCGGGAGATACGCAGTATTTT
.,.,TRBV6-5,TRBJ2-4,CASSYSVGTKNIQYF,TGTGCCAGCAGTTACTCTGTGGGGACCAAAAACATTCAGTACTTC
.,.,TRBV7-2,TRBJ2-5,CASSPSFGSGDQYF,TGTGCCAGCAGCCCTTCCTTTGGTTCCGGGGACCAGTACTTC
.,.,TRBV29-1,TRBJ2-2,CSVEFTTNTGELFF,TGCAGCGTTGAGTTCACAACGAACACCGGGGAGCTGTTTTTT
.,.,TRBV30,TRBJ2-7,CAWSVQGPYEQYF,TGTGCCTGGAGTGTGCAGGGTCCCTACGAGCAGTACTTC
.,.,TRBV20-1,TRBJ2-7,CSARAAGLTYEQYF,TGCAGTGCTAGAGCTGCGGGGTTGACCTACGAGCAGTACTTC
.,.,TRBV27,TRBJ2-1,CASSLSVVGEQFF,TGTGCCAGCAGTTTAAGTGTAGTAGGGGAGCAGTTCTTC
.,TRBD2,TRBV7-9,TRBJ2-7,CASSLGGLASGARGEQYF,TGTGCCAGCAGCTTAGGAGGACTGGCTAGCGGGGCGCGGGGGGAGCAGTACTTC
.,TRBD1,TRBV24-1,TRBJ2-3,CATSEVDRGTDTQYF,TGTGCCACCAGTGAGGTGGACAGGGGCACAGATACGCAGTATTTT
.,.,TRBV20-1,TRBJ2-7,CSAARRGRVPSYEQYF,TGCAGTGCGGCCCGCCGGGGAAGGGTCCCTTCCTACGAGCAGTACTTC
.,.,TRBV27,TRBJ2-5,CASSLDGLGRETQYF,TGTGCCAGCAGTTTAGACGGTTTGGGAAGAGAGACCCAGTACTTC
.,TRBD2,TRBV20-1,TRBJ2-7,CSAPASGNSYEQYF,TGCAGTGCCCCGGCTAGCGGGAACTCCTACGAGCAGTACTTC